This T cell receptor (beta chain) originates from a study of OX40 agonist ivuxolimab in advanced cancers. Germline V CDR1 and CDR2: MNHEY, SMNVEV (reference sequence). The CDR3 extends over 15 amino acids. V lost 5 bases and J 5 bases, leaving 13 bases between the germline ends. Repertoires were generated with immunoSEQ multiplex PCR, while TCRdb's copy carries only in-frame clones and drops some. The sample yields 100,000 to 150,000 clones, around 93% seen once. This clone came up a few times. The receptor was derived from an adult with an advanced solid tumor such as melanoma, head and neck, liver or kidney cancer. The input for sequencing was CD4+ or CD8+ T cells sorted from blood, taken in a trial of the OX40 agonist ivuxolimab. V gene TRBV27 combines with J gene TRBJ2-6, with D unclear. The CDR3 region has the DNA TGTGCCAGCAGTGCCTCCTACTCGAGGGCCAACGTCCTGACTTTC. It yields the protein CASSASYSRANVLTF.